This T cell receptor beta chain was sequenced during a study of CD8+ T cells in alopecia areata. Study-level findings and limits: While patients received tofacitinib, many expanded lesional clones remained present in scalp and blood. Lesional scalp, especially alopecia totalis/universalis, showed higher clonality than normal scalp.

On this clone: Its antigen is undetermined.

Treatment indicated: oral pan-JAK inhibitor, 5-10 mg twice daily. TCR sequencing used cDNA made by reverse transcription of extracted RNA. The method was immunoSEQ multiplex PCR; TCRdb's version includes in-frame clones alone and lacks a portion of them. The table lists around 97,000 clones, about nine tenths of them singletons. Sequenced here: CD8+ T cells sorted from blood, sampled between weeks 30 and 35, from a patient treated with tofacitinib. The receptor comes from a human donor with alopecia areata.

CDR3 loop: CSVESGGLAGGTGYEQYF. CDR3 coding DNA: TGCAGCGTTGAATCCGGTGGACTAGCGGGAGGGACCGGCTACGAGCAGTACTTC. The V call is TRBV29-1, the J call TRBJ2-7; TRBD2 matches at 15 bases. CDR3 length equals 18 residues. The germline V gene encodes CDR1 SQVTM and CDR2 ANQGSEA. J lost 3 bases, V lost 2 bases, and 11 bases had no gene match.